This T cell receptor beta chain comes out of a study of T cell responses to AZD1222 COVID-19 vaccine. Study results and caveats: The reported proportion of spike-specific TCRs targeting unmutated variant regions was nearly half. In all cases, repertoires were sampled only after the peak T cell response. Clonal diversity may have been underestimated, and the donors were mostly white British, with more females than males.

This CDR3 is built from 15 residues. Germline CDR1 SGHNT, CDR2 YYREEE (reference sequence). The V segment lost 2 bases and the J segment 7 bases; nucleotides outside the gene matches: 4. Clones were sequenced by immunoSEQ multiplex PCR, and TCRdb holds only the in-frame ones, with some missing. The sample contains 150,000 or so clones, 92% of which appear only once. In the case of this clone: Its target is not known.

Material: peripheral blood, obtained 28 days after the second AZD1222 dose. The V and J genes are TRBV5-4 and TRBJ1-4; 11 bases are a match to TRBD1. The clonotype was recovered from an adult who received the AZD1222 COVID-19 vaccine. CDR3 nucleotides: TGTGCCAGCAGCTTTCGGACAGGGGGCGTTGAAAAACTGTTTTTT. It encodes CASSFRTGGVEKLFF.